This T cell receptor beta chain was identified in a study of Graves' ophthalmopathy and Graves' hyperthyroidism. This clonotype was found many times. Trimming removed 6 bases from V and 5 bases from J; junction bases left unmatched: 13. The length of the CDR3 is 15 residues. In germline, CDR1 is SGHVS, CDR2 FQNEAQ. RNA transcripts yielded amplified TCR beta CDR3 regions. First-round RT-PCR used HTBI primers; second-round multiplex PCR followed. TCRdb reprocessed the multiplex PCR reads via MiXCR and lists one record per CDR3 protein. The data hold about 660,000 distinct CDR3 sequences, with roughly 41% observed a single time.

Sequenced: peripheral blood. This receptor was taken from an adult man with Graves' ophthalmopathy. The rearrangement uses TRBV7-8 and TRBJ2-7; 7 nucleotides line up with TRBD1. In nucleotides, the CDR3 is TGTGCCAGCAGGATCACCGGGACAGTGAACGACGAGCAGTACTTC. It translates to CASRITGTVNDEQYF.